This TCR beta chain was sequenced for a study of T cell responses to AZD1222 COVID-19 vaccine. CDR3 length equals 13 residues. The germline CDR1 and CDR2 sequences are MNHEY and SMNVEV (reference sequence). Trimming removed 2 bases at V and 6 bases at J, with 7 bases between. This table comes from immunoSEQ multiplex PCR, and its TCRdb copy is limited to in-frame clones, with some not included. The repertoire holds roughly 70,000 clones, with roughly 87% as singletons. A note on this clone: As yet, its antigen is unknown.

Whole-study findings and limits: Sampling captured repertoires only after the peak T cell response. Reportedly, nearly half of unique spike TCRs recognized epitopes outside B.1.351/B.1.1.7 mutations. Among vaccine-associated CD4 TCRs, coverage spanned spike, with dominance at 160-218 and 743-854.

J is TRBJ2-2 and V is TRBV27; D not certain. Source: peripheral blood, taken 28 days after the second AZD1222 dose. This TCR came from an adult who received the AZD1222 COVID-19 vaccine. The CDR3 here is CASSLGVPGELFF. The CDR3 DNA is TGTGCCAGCAGTTTAGGAGTCCCCGGGGAGCTGTTTTTT.